This T cell receptor (beta chain) was obtained from a study of identical twins. The study's findings and limits: The models systematically underestimated how much out-of-frame TCR alpha was shared in monozygotic twins. A lower insertion count was a feature of abundant cord blood beta clonotypes, with no such feature in memory repertoires.

In TCRdb, the 5' RACE reads were re-called with MiXCR into one record per CDR3 protein. The sample comprises 1.5 million to 2 million distinct CDR3 sequences, 25% to 35% of which are singletons, and approximately 0.29% rests with the top ten. There are a few counts of this clonotype. Its antigen remains unknown. This clonotype was sampled from a newborn girl in good health. Sample: cord blood.

In DNA, the CDR3 is TGTGCCATCAGTGAGGATAATTCACCCCTCCACTTT. Translation gives CAISEDNSPLHF. This chain uses TRBV10-3 with TRBJ1-6; no definite D call. V dropped 2 bases and J dropped 5 bases, with 1 base sitting between them. The CDR3 sequence is 12 residues long. Germline V gene data show CDR1 as ENHRY and CDR2 as SYGVKD.